This section outlines one TCR beta chain sequence together with its context. The antigen is unknown. The assay was immunoSEQ multiplex PCR, and TCRdb's table has in-frame clones only and misses some. The sample lists roughly 200,000 clones, around nine tenths occurring once. The ends were cut back, 4 bases at V and 4 bases at J, with 10 bases in the middle. Germline V gene lookup returns CDR1 GTSNPN and CDR2 SVGIG (reference sequence). The CDR3 consists of 12 residues. The data stem from a study of T cell responses to AZD1222 COVID-19 vaccine. Study-wide results and caveats: AZD1222 recipients seropositive at baseline numbered only 6 or 7. Sampling that yielded the repertoires occurred only after the peak T cell response.

The sequenced sample was peripheral blood, obtained 28 days after the second dose of the MenACWY control vaccine. The V call is TRBV30, the J call TRBJ1-2, with D unresolved. This sequence originates from an adult who received the MenACWY meningococcal vaccine as a control. DNA of the CDR3: TGTGCCTGGAATGGGAACTCCTATGGCTACACCTTC. It is translated as CAWNGNSYGYTF.